The text below deals with one TCR beta chain. Its antigen is currently unknown. Whole blood supplied total RNA, and T cells were not sorted. This sample is part of a study of monozygotic twins with inflammatory bowel disease. Study observations and caveats: IBD patients share fewer clonotypes with other people than healthy twins do, especially with disease activity. Between concordant and discordant twins, repertoire similarity failed to differ, a result that limited power may explain.

From germline, CDR1 is SGHTA and CDR2 FQGTGA. The CDR3 covers 15 residues. Total RNA, at approximately 4,000 ng, went into every TCR library. TCRdb re-called the 5' RACE reads; one entry per CDR3 protein, DNA not given. The sample holds a few hundred thousand distinct CDR3 sequences. Sequenced material: blood. This chain links TRBV7-3 with TRBJ2-1; absent DNA, TCRdb's TRBD2 call cannot be checked. The sequence derives from a human donor with ulcerative colitis or Crohn's disease, or a healthy co-twin of an affected twin (not recorded which). The CDR3 protein is CASSLGLAGEDEQFF.